Detailed here is one T cell receptor (beta chain). The antigen is not known. This record comes from a study of vaccination effects on CD4 cells after COVID-19. Notes on the study in general: There was marked clonal contraction among infection- and vaccine-induced clones late after vaccination. New vaccine-induced clones dominated post-vaccine spike-reactive clones in convalescents.

The CDR3 runs 14 residues. V was cut by 5 bases and J by 5 bases, with 12 bases left in between. Germline loops: CDR1 SGHVS, CDR2 FQNEAQ. Under the ViraFEST assay, PBMC were stimulated with viral peptide pools so that antigen-specific CD4+ T cells expanded. Sequencing was performed afterwards. At the end of approximately 10 days of culture, CD4+ T cells were isolated. The person was diagnosed with PCR-confirmed SARS-CoV-2 infection between March and December 2020. Method: immunoSEQ multiplex PCR; TCRdb's copy keeps in-frame clones and lacks some. The table shows about 45,000 clones, with about 68% occurring only once.

Sequencing was performed on CD4+ T cells from PBMCs cultured with a peptide pool, taken before COVID-19 vaccination. V usage is TRBV7-8 and J usage is TRBJ2-2; D is undetermined. The sequence derives from a human donor who had a prior SARS-CoV-2 infection. CDR3: CASSRNSPTGELFF. The CDR3 DNA reads as TGTGCCAGCAGCCGGAATAGCCCAACCGGGGAGCTGTTTTTT.